This TCR beta chain was profiled in a study of T cell clonality in common variable immunodeficiency. Points from the study as a whole: Common variable immunodeficiency TCR beta sequences reportedly had fewer deletions and N-nucleotide insertions.

This clone occurred many times. Antigen specificity is unknown. The CDR3 end is not reached by the read, which stops 3 residues before it; the germline J gene fills it in. Looked up from germline, CDR1 is WNHNN and CDR2 is SYGVQD (reference sequence). There are 14 residues in the CDR3. Trimming left V 5 bases short and J 7 bases short, with 15 bases between. Replacement immunoglobulin had been given to every CVID subject for at least one year. TCRdb's copy holds only in-frame clones and misses some; the assay was immunoSEQ multiplex PCR. The sample was found to contain fewer than 30,000 clones, and every one recurs.

The chain links TRBV10-1 to TRBJ2-1; D might be TRBD2 (7 bases). This receptor was obtained from a human donor with common variable immunodeficiency. Sequencing used peripheral blood mononuclear cells. CDR3 residues: CASSFSGGRNEQFF. CDR3 bases read: TGCGCCAGCAGTTTCTCGGGGGGCAGGAATGAG.